These T cell receptor beta chains were read from a single sample in a study of graft-versus-host responses after intestinal transplantation. Sequencing used immunoSEQ multiplex PCR; TCRdb keeps in-frame clones, though not all of them. There are about 23,000 clones in the sample; 90% to 95% occur only once, and about 2% lies in the top ten. The sample consisted of PBMCs, taken around 38 days after intestinal transplant. These receptors originate from a human patient who received an intestinal transplant, so some T cells may come from the graft donor. Each CDR3 is given with its conserved first and last residue. A D gene is named only where the DNA matches it firmly. The size of a clone is reported for some rows only, either as once, few or many, or as a class for expanded clones.

TRBV29-1	-	TRBJ2-2	-	TGCAGCGTGAACACCGGGGAGCTGTTTTTT	CSVNTGELFF
TRBV5-1	-	TRBJ2-1	-	TGCGCCAGCAGCTTGGCCGGGAACCTTGATAATGAGCAGTTCTTC	CASSLAGNLDNEQFF
TRBV4-1	-	TRBJ1-1	-	TGCGCCAGCAGCCAAGAACTGAAAGACAGTCTGCGTGTGGAGAACACTGAAGCTTTCTTT	CASSQELKDSLRVENTEAFF
TRBV15	-	TRBJ2-1	-	TGTGCCACCAGCAGAGATAGGGCGAGCTCCTACAATGAGCAGTTCTTC	CATSRDRASSYNEQFF
TRBV7-9	-	TRBJ2-5	-	TGTGCCAGCAGCTTACCCGTGACAGTGCAAGAGACCCAGTACTTC	CASSLPVTVQETQYF
TRBV5-8	TRBD1	TRBJ1-2	-	TGTGCCAGCAGTCCCGGGACAGGGAATGGCTACACCTTC	CASSPGTGNGYTF
TRBV30	TRBD1	TRBJ2-7	-	TGTGCCTGGAGTGTACGCGGGACAGGTCTCTACGAGCAGTACTTC	CAWSVRGTGLYEQYF
TRBV9	-	TRBJ2-1	-	TGTGCCAGCAGCGTAGGGCTAGCGTGGCACAATGAGCAGTTCTTC	CASSVGLAWHNEQFF
TRBV29-1	-	TRBJ2-7	-	TGCAGCGTTGACTTTGCGACGGGGAGTATGATGGGATACGAGCAGTACTTC	CSVDFATGSMMGYEQYF
TRBV20-1	-	TRBJ1-6	-	TGCAGTGCTAGAATTTCCTCACCCCTCCACTTT	CSARISSPLHF
TRBV7-9	-	TRBJ2-1	-	TGTGCCAGCAGCTTAACTGGAGCAGACTACAATGAGCAGTTCTTC	CASSLTGADYNEQFF
TRBV9	-	TRBJ1-6	-	TGTGCCAGCAGCCCAGTCCCGGGACCTAATTCACCCCTCCACTTT	CASSPVPGPNSPLHF
TRBV6-5	-	TRBJ1-5	few	TGTGCCAGCAGTGACTGGGGGGGCCGCGGTCAGCCCCAGCATTTT	CASSDWGGRGQPQHF
TRBV9	TRBD2	TRBJ2-7	once	TGTGCCAGCAGCGCACGGGAGGCCCAGCGGAACGAGCAGTACTTC	CASSAREAQRNEQYF
TRBV10-3	TRBD1	TRBJ1-2	-	TGTGCCACCAGGGGACAGGGAGCTAACTATGGCTACACCTTC	CATRGQGANYGYTF
TRBV28	-	TRBJ2-1	once	TGTGCCAGCAGTTCGGGGGCTCCGGAGGCGGGGCAGTTCTTC	CASSSGAPEAGQFF
TRBV12-5	-	TRBJ2-5	-	TGTGCTAGTGGTTTAGGTATTGAGACCCAGTACTTC	CASGLGIETQYF
TRBV6-1	-	TRBJ2-1	-	TGTGCCAGCTCAGCGGGTCCCTACAATGAGCAGTTCTTC	CASSAGPYNEQFF
TRBV7-2	-	TRBJ2-7	-	TGTGCCAGCAGCTTAGGGACAGCCTACGAGCAGTACTTC	CASSLGTAYEQYF
TRBV9	-	TRBJ2-5	-	TGTGCCAGCAGCGTAAGCAAAACAGGGCGTGAGACCCAGTACTTC	CASSVSKTGRETQYF
TRBV7-9	-	TRBJ1-5	-	TGTGCCAGCAGCCATACCGGGGGTGATCAGCCCCAGCATTTT	CASSHTGGDQPQHF
TRBV28	-	TRBJ1-5	-	TGTGCCAGCAGTAACAAGTTTTATAGCAATCAGCCCCAGCATTTT	CASSNKFYSNQPQHF
TRBV5-6	-	TRBJ2-6	once	TGTGCCAGCAGGTATCAGGGCTCTGGGGCCAACGTCCTGACTTTC	CASRYQGSGANVLTF
TRBV4-1	TRBD2	TRBJ2-3	-	TGCGCCAGCAGCCGGCTAGCGGGAGAGAGGGATAGCACAGATACGCAGTATTTT	CASSRLAGERDSTDTQYF
TRBV28	-	TRBJ1-2	once	TGTGCCAGCAGGTCCCCGGGGTGGGGTAACTATGGCTACACCTTC	CASRSPGWGNYGYTF
TRBV4-2	-	TRBJ2-3	-	TGTGCCAGCAGCCTACCCGGACAGCGCACAGATACGCAGTATTTT	CASSLPGQRTDTQYF
TRBV28	TRBD1	TRBJ2-7	-	TGTGCCAGCAGAATACAGGGGCCAGGCTACGAGCAGTACTTC	CASRIQGPGYEQYF
TRBV27	-	TRBJ1-5	-	TGTGCCAGCAGGGTGACAAGCAGAAGCAATCAGCCCCAGCATTTT	CASRVTSRSNQPQHF
TRBV30	-	TRBJ1-2	-	TGTGCCTGGAGAGGGCGCAGGACTAACTATGGCTACACCTTC	CAWRGRRTNYGYTF
TRBV30	TRBD2	TRBJ2-6	once	TGTGCCTGGAGTAAGAGCGGGAGGTGGGCTGGGGCCAACGTCCTGACTTTC	CAWSKSGRWAGANVLTF
TRBV4-2	TRBD1	TRBJ2-1	-	TGTGCCAGCAGCTTCCGGGACAGGGCTGACAATGAGCAGTTCTTC	CASSFRDRADNEQFF
TRBV6-1	TRBD2	TRBJ2-1	once	TGTGCCAGCAGTTTGGGGACTAGCGGTTACAATGAGCAGTTCTTC	CASSLGTSGYNEQFF
TRBV28	-	TRBJ2-7	-	TGTGCCAGCAGTTTAATCGGGAGAAACGGCGAGCAGTACTTC	CASSLIGRNGEQYF
TRBV7-9	TRBD2	TRBJ2-1	-	TGTGCCAGCAGCTTATCGGCCGCACTAAGCGGGGGGTACAATGAGCAGTTCTTC	CASSLSAALSGGYNEQFF
TRBV4-2	TRBD2	TRBJ2-7	-	TGTGCCAGCAGCCAGGAATCACTCTCTAGCGGGGCAGGCTACGAGCAGTACTTC	CASSQESLSSGAGYEQYF
TRBV6-5	-	TRBJ2-1	-	TGTGCCAGCAGTTTAGTCCGGGGCTCCTACAATGAGCAGTTCTTC	CASSLVRGSYNEQFF
TRBV7-6	-	TRBJ1-2	-	TGTGCCAGCAGCGGGGACCTTATGGACGACTATGGCTACACCTTC	CASSGDLMDDYGYTF
TRBV10-3	-	TRBJ1-1	-	TGTGCCACCTCATCAGGGTTTAACACTGAAGCTTTCTTT	CATSSGFNTEAFF
TRBV19	-	TRBJ1-4	-	TGTGCCAGTAGACCCCTCGGGGAAACTAATGAAAAACTGTTTTTT	CASRPLGETNEKLFF
TRBV28	-	TRBJ2-3	-	TGTGCCAGCAGTTTTGAACTAGACGGGCCAGATACGCAGTATTTT	CASSFELDGPDTQYF
TRBV5-1	-	TRBJ1-2	-	TGCGCCAGCAGCTTGGACGCAGGAATAAACGGCTACACCTTC	CASSLDAGINGYTF
TRBV6-4	TRBD2	TRBJ2-3	-	TGTGCCAGCAGTGACTCTAGCGGGAGGGCAGATACGCAGTATTTT	CASSDSSGRADTQYF
TRBV6-6	-	TRBJ1-2	-	TGTGCCAGCAGTTCAGGCGAGGGCTATGGCTACACCTTC	CASSSGEGYGYTF
TRBV4-1	TRBD2	TRBJ2-3	few	TGCGCCAGCAGCCAATTCCCAGCGGGAGGGACAGATACGCAGTATTTT	CASSQFPAGGTDTQYF
TRBV27	-	TRBJ2-5	-	TGTGCCAGCAGTTTTCGGGCAGGAGGAGAGACCCAGTACTTC	CASSFRAGGETQYF
TRBV10-3	TRBD2	TRBJ2-3	-	TGTGCCATCTCAGGACTAGCGGGACTGCAAGATACGCAGTATTTT	CAISGLAGLQDTQYF
TRBV28	TRBD1	TRBJ1-5	-	TGTGCCAGCAGTTCAGGGGGCGATGGCAATCAGCCCCAGCATTTT	CASSSGGDGNQPQHF
TRBV4-3	TRBD2	TRBJ2-3	-	TGCGCCAGCAGCCAAGACGTAGCGGGAGGTCTTACAGATACGCAGTATTTT	CASSQDVAGGLTDTQYF
TRBV5-1	-	TRBJ2-3	-	TGCGCCAGCAGCCACCGGAGTGGGAGTTTGGCAGATACGCAGTATTTT	CASSHRSGSLADTQYF
TRBV5-5	-	TRBJ1-2	-	TGTGCCAGCAGCTTGGGGGGGAGTTCTAACTATGGCTACACCTTC	CASSLGGSSNYGYTF
TRBV6-6	-	TRBJ2-5	-	TGTGCCAGCAGTTATTACTCACGAGAGACCCAGTACTTC	CASSYYSRETQYF
TRBV18	-	TRBJ2-1	-	TGTGCCAGCTCACTAGTCGTGGGGATAGATACCGAGTACAATGAGCAGTTCTTC	CASSLVVGIDTEYNEQFF
TRBV29-1	-	TRBJ2-3	-	TGCAGCGTTCGCTGGGACAATACAGATACGCAGTATTTT	CSVRWDNTDTQYF
TRBV6-1	-	TRBJ1-1	-	TGTGCCAGCAGTTGGGGACTAAACACTGAAGCTTTCTTT	CASSWGLNTEAFF
TRBV11-2	TRBD2	TRBJ2-5	-	TGTGCCAGCAGCTTAGGCTTAGCGGGGCACAATCAAGAGACCCAGTACTTC	CASSLGLAGHNQETQYF